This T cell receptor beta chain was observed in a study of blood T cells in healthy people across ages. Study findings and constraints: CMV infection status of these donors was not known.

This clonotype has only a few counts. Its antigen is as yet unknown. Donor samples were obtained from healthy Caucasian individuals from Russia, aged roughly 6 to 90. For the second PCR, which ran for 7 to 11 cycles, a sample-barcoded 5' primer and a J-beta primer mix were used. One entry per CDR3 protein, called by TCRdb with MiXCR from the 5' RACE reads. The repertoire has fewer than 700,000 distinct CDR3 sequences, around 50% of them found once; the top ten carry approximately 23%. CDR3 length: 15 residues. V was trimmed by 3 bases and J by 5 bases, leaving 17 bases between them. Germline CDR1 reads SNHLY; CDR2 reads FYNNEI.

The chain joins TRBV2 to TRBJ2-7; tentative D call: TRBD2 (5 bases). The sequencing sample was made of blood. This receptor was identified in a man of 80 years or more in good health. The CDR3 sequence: CASSDRASSSHEQYF. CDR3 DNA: TGTGCCAGCAGTGACCGGGCTAGCTCTTCCCACGAGCAGTACTTC.